The 9 T cell receptor beta chains below all came from one sample that was sequenced in a study of T-cell memory formation after mild COVID-19. TCRdb passed the 5' RACE reads through MiXCR, listing each CDR3 protein once. The table lists 400,000 to 550,000 distinct CDR3 sequences, around 25% of them singletons. Sample: PBMCs or a T cell subset sorted from them (not recorded which). The receptor source for this set is an adult woman who had mild COVID-19 (a few samples of this study predate the infection). Cell type and time point are not known.

This clonotype was seen more than once but under ten times. The chain employs TRBV2 and TRBJ2-3; TRBD1 agrees at 7 bases. Germline V CDR1 and CDR2: SNHLY, FYNNEI. The CDR3 has 15 amino acids. V dropped 5 bases and J dropped 1; count of bases not matched to a gene: 6. DNA for the CDR3: TGTGCCAGCAGTCGCTATGGACAGGGCACAGATACGCAGTATTTT. Translated: CASSRYGQGTDTQYF.

V usage is TRBV6-2 or TRBV6-3 and J usage is TRBJ2-5; possibly TRBD2 for D (5 bases). The germline gives CDR1 MNHEY, CDR2 SVGEGT. Between the trimmed V and J ends, which lost 2 bases and 5 bases, there was a span of 15 bases. CDR3 length: 15 residues. The CDR3, as DNA: TGTGCCAGCAGTTACGGGGTGGGAGTGTCGGAGACCCAGTACTTC. Protein sequence: CASSYGVGVSETQYF.

This clonotype has more than one count but fewer than ten. The chain combines TRBV5-6 with TRBJ2-5; unclear D gene. V was pared by 0 bases and J by 0 bases, with 3 bases between. CDR1 and CDR2 (germline): SGHDT, YYEEEE. The CDR3 totals 13 residues. The DNA for the CDR3 is TGTGCCAGCAGCTTGGAGTACCAAGAGACCCAGTACTTC. Its translation is CASSLEYQETQYF.

This chain joins TRBV19 and TRBJ2-7, with a tentative D call TRBD1 (6 bases). The germline V gene encodes CDR1 LNHDA and CDR2 SQIVND (reference sequence). The germline V and J ends were trimmed by 5 bases and 5 bases, with 13 bases remaining between them. The CDR3 sequence is 13 residues long. CDR3 protein: CASSPRGSNEQYF. The CDR3 DNA is TGTGCCAGTAGTCCCAGGGGTAGCAACGAGCAGTACTTC.

This chain links TRBV6-5 with TRBJ2-2; 8 bases are a match to TRBD1. V gave up 6 bases and J gave up 12 bases; unmatched junction bases: 3. The CDR3 runs to 11 residues. Per germline, CDR1 MNHEY and CDR2 SVGAGI. Written as DNA, the CDR3 is TGTGCCAGCAGCAGACAGGGGAAGCTGTTTTTT. Protein: CASSRQGKLFF.

This sequence joins TRBV7-9 and TRBJ1-6; D is unresolved. Germline lookup yields CDR1 SEHNR and CDR2 FQNEAQ (reference sequence). This CDR3 contains 13 residues. V lost 4 bases and J lost 11, with 12 bases in between. In DNA form, the CDR3 reads TGTGCCAGCAGCTCCACTAGGCAGGCACCCCTCCACTTT. Its translation: CASSSTRQAPLHF.

This sequence joins TRBV20-1 and TRBJ2-7; a possible D gene is TRBD2 (6 bases). Trimming shortened V by 0 bases and J by 6 bases, and 12 bases separated the two germline ends. The CDR3 runs 13 residues. From germline, CDR1 is DFQATT and CDR2 SNEGSKA (reference sequence). The CDR3 DNA reads TGCAGTGCTAGAGAAGGACCAGCGGGCGAGCAGTACTTC. It is translated as CSAREGPAGEQYF.

This clonotype is a singleton in its sample. J is TRBJ1-1 and V is TRBV12-3 or TRBV12-4, with D unclear. V gave up 6 bases and J gave up 7 bases, with 6 bases separating them. This CDR3 spans 10 amino acids. The CDR3 region is CASSHFEAFF. CDR3 DNA: TGTGCCAGCAGCCACTTTGAAGCTTTCTTT.

The V call is TRBV7-6, the J call TRBJ2-1, with a possible D match to TRBD2 (5 bases). The CDR3 consists of 13 residues. Trimming took 5 bases from V and 8 from J, leaving 13 bases between them. Germline V lookup: CDR1 SGHVS, CDR2 FNYEAQ. The CDR3 here is CASSIGEGHEQFF. DNA for the CDR3: TGTGCCAGCAGCATCGGTGAGGGTCATGAGCAGTTCTTC.